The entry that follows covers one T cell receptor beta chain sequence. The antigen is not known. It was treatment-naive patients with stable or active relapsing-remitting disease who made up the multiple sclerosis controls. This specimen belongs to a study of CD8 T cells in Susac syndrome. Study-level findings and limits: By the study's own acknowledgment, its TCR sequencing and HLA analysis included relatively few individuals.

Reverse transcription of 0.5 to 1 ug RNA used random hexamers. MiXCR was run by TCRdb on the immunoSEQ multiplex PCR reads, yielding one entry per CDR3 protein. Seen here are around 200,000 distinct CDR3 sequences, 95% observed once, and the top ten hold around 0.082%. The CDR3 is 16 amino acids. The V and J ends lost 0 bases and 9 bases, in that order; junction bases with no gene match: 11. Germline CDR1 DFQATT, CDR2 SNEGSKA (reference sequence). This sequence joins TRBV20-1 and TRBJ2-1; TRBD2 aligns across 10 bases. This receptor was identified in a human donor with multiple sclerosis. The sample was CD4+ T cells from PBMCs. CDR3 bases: TGCAGTGCTAGAGATAGGCAGCTAGCGGGGGTCGGTGAGCAGTTCTTC. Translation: CSARDRQLAGVGEQFF.